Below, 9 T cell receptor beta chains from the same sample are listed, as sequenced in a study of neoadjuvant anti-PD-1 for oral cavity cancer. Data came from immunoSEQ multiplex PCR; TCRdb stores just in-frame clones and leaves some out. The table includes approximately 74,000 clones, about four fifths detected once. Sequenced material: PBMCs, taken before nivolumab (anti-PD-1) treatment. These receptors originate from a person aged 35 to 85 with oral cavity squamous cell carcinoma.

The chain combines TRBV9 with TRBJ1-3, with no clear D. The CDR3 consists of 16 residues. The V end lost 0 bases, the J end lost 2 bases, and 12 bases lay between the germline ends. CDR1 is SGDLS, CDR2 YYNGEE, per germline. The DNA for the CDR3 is TGTGCCAGCAGCGTAGGCCCCCCGGGGACTGGAAACACCATATATTTT. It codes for CASSVGPPGTGNTIYF.

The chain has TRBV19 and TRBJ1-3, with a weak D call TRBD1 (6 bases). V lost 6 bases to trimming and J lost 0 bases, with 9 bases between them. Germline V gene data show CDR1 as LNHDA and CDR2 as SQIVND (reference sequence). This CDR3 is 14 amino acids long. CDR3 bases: TGTGCCAGTAGCACAGGGACCTCTGGAAACACCATATATTTT. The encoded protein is CASSTGTSGNTIYF.

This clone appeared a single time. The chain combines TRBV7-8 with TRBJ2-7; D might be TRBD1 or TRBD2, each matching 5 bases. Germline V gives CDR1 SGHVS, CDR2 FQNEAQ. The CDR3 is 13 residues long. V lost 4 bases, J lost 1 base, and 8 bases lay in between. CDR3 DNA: TGTGCCAGCAGCTACGGGGCTTCCTACGAGCAGTACTTC. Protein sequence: CASSYGASYEQYF.

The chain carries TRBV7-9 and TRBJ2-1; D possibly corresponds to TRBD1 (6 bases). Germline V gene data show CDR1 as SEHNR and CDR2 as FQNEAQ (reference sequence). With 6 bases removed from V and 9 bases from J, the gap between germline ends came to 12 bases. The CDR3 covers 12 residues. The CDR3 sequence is CASRPPRGEQFF. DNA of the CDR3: TGTGCCAGCAGGCCGCCCAGGGGTGAGCAGTTCTTC. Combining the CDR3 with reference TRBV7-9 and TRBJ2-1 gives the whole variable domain DTGVSQNPRHKITKRGQNVTFRCDPISEHNRLYWYRQTLGQGPEFLTYFQNEAQLEKSRLLSDRFSAERPKGSFSTLEIQRTEQGDSAMYLCASRPPRGEQFFGPGTRLTVL.

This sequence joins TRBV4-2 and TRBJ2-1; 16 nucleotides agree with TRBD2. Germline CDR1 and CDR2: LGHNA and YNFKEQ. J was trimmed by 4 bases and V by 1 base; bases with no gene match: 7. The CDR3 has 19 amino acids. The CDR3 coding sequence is TGTGCCAGCAGCCAAGTGTCGGGACTAGCGGGAGGGGTATACAATGAGCAGTTCTTC. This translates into CASSQVSGLAGGVYNEQFF.

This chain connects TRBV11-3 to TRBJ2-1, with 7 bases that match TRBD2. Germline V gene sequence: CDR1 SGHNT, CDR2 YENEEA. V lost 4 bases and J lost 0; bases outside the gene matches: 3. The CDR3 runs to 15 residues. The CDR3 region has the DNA TGTGCCAGCAGCTCGGCGGGAGCCTCCTACAATGAGCAGTTCTTC. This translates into CASSSAGASYNEQFF.

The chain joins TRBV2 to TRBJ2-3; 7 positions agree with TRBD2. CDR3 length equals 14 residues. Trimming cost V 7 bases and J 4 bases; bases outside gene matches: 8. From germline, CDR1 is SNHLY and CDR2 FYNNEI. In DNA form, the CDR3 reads TGTGCCAGCAAGTCCATAGCGGGTCCAGATACGCAGTATTTT. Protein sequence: CASKSIAGPDTQYF.

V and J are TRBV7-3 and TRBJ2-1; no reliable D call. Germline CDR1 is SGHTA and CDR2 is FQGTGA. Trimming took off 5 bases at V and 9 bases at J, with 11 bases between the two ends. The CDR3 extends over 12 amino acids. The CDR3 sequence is CASSEETSEQFF. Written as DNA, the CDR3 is TGTGCCAGCAGCGAAGAAACCAGTGAGCAGTTCTTC.

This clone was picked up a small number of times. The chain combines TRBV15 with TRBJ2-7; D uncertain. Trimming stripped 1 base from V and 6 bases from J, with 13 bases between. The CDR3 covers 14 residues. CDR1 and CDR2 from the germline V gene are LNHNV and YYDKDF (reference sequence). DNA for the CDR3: TGTGCCACCAGCAGAGCGGGTCAGGTCTCCGAGCAGTACTTC. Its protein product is CATSRAGQVSEQYF.